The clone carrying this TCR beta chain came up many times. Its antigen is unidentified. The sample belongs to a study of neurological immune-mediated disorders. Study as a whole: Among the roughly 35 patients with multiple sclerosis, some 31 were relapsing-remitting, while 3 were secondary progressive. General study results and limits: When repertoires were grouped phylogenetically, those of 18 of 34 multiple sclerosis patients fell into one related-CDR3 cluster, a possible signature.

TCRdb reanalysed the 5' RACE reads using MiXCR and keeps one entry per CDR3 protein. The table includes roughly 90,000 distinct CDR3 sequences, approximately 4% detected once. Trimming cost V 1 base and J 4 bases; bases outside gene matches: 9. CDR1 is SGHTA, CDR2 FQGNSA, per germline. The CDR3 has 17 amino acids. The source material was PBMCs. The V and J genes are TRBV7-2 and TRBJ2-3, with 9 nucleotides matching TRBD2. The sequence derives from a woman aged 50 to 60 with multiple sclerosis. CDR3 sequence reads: CASSLVGGGARSDTQYF. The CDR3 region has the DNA TGTGCCAGCAGCTTAGTAGGCGGGGGGGCTCGGTCAGATACGCAGTATTTT.